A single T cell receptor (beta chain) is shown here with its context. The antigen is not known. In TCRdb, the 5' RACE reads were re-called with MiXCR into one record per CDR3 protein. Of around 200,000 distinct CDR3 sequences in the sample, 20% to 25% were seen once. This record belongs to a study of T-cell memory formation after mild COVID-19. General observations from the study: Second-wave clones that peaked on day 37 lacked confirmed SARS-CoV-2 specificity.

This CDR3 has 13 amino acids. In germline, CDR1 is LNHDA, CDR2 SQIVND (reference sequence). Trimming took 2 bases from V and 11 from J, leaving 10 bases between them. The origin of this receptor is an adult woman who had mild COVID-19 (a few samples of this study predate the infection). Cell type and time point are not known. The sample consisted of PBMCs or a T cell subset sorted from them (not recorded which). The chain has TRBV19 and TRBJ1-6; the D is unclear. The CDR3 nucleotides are TGTGCCAGTAGTATACGGAGCTTGACACCCCTCCACTTT. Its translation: CASSIRSLTPLHF.